The TCR beta chain under discussion was sequenced for a study of OX40 agonist ivuxolimab in advanced cancers. The wider study: Melanoma, hepatocellular carcinoma, head and neck or renal cell cancer occurred in dose-escalation patients.

The repertoire was sequenced with immunoSEQ multiplex PCR; TCRdb's copy has only in-frame clones and lacks some. The table includes some 74,000 clones, roughly 90% detected once. Study findings and constraints: Low normalized T-cell clonal expansion was additionally recorded for some nonresponders. Relative to CD4+ cells, CD8+ T cells on average had more expanded clones. At 0.1 to 3.0 mg/kg and by week 6, clonal expansion occurred in CD4+ and CD8+ blood T cells.

CDR1 is SGHTA and CDR2 is FQGNSA in the germline V gene. The CDR3 spans 13 residues. V gave up 5 bases and J gave up 2 bases, with 9 bases separating them. The table lists this clone with a count of one. Its specificity is not known. Other DNA variants within this sample encode the same CDR3. This material consisted of CD4+ or CD8+ T cells sorted from blood, taken in a trial of the OX40 agonist ivuxolimab. This TCR came from an adult with an advanced solid tumor such as melanoma, head and neck, liver or kidney cancer. The chain recombines TRBV7-2 with TRBJ2-5, with a possible D match to TRBD1 (5 bases). The CDR3 sequence: CASSRDRQETQYF. The CDR3, as DNA: TGTGCCAGCAGCCGCGACAGACAAGAGACCCAGTACTTC.